This T cell receptor (beta chain) was identified during a study of cytomegalovirus exposure and HLA in healthy donors. The V segment lost 5 bases and the J segment 4 bases; nucleotides outside the gene matches: 5. Germline assignment: CDR1 LGHNA and CDR2 YSLEER. CDR3 length: 15 residues. Use of 60 Vbeta and 13 Jbeta primers characterized the PCR. The assay was immunoSEQ multiplex PCR, and TCRdb's table has in-frame clones only and misses some. The sample holds 150,000 to 200,000 clones; over 70% are singletons and the top ten take less than 4.5%. The sequence was obtained from a man aged 45-65 years in good health and CMV-seronegative. The chain joins TRBV4-3 to TRBJ2-2; 9 nucleotides line up with TRBD2. Sequenced material: PBMCs. The CDR3 region has the DNA TGCGCCAGCAGCGATGGGACTAGCCGCACCGGGGAGCTGTTTTTT. Encoded protein: CASSDGTSRTGELFF.